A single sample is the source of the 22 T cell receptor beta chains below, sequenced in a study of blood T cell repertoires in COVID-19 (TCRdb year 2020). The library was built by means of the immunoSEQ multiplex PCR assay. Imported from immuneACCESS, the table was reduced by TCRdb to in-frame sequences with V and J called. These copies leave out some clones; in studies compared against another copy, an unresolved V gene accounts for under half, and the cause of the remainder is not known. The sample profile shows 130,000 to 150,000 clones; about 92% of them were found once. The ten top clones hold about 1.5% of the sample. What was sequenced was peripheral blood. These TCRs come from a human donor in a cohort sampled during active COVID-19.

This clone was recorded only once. CDR3 nucleotides: TGTGCCAGCAGCGTAGCGGGGGAGCCCTACAATGAGCAGTTCTTC. It codes for CASSVAGEPYNEQFF. J is TRBJ2-1 and V is TRBV9, with a weak D call TRBD2 (6 bases). The ends were cut back, 0 bases at V and 2 bases at J, with 9 bases in the middle. Looked up from germline, CDR1 is SGDLS and CDR2 is YYNGEE. The CDR3 totals 15 residues.

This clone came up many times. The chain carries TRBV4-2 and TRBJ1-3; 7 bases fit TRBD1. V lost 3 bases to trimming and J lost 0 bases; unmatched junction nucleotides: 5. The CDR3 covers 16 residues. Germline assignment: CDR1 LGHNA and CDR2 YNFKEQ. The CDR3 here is CASSQGQRSSGNTIYF. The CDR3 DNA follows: TGTGCCAGCAGCCAGGGACAGCGCAGCTCTGGAAACACCATATATTTT.

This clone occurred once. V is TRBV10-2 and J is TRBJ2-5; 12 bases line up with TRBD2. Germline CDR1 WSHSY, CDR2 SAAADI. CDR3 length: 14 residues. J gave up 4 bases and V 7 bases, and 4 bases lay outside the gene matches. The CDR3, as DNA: TGCGCCAGCACACTAGCGGGGGGAGGAGAGACCCAGTACTTC. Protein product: CASTLAGGGETQYF.

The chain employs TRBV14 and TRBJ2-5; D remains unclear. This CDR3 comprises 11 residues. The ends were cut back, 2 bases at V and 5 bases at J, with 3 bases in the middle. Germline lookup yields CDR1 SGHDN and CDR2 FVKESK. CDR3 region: CASSQRETQYF. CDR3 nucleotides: TGTGCCAGCAGCCAACGGGAGACCCAGTACTTC.

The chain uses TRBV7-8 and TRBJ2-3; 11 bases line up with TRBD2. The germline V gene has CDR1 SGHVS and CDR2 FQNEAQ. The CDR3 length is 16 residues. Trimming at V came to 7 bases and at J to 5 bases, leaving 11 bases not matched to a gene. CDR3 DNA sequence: TGTGCCAGCATCCCTTCCCGACTAGCGGGGAAAGATACGCAGTATTTT. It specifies CASIPSRLAGKDTQYF.

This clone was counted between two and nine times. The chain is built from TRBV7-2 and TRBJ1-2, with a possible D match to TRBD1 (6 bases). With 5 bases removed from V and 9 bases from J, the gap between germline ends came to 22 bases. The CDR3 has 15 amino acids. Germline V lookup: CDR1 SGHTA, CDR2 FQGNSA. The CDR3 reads CASSAGQPVSISYTF. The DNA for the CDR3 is TGTGCCAGCAGCGCCGGACAGCCCGTTTCGATCAGCTACACCTTC.

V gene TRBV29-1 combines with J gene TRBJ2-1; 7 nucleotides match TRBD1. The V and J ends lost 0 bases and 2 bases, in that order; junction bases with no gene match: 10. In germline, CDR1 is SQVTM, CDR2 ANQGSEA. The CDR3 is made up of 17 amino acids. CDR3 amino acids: CSVEEVFRGTTYNEQFF. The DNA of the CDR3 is TGCAGCGTTGAAGAGGTGTTCAGGGGGACCACCTACAATGAGCAGTTCTTC.

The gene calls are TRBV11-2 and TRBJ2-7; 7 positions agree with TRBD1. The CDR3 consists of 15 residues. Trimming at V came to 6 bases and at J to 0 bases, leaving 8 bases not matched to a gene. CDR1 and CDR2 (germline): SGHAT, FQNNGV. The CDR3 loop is CASRRPGQRSYEQYF. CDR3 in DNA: TGTGCCAGCAGGAGACCGGGACAGCGCTCCTACGAGCAGTACTTC.

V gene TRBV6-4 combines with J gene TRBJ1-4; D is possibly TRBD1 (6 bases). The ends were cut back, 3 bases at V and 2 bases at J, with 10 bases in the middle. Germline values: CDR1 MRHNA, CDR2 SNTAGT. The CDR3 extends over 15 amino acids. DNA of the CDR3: TGTGCCAGCAGTGAATACCAGGGGACTAATGAAAAACTGTTTTTT. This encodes CASSEYQGTNEKLFF.

The CDR3 DNA sequence: TGTGCCAGCAGCCAGGGGACAGGATCCCGAAACACCATATATTTT. Translation gives CASSQGTGSRNTIYF. The chain uses TRBV4-2 and TRBJ1-3, with TRBD1 matching over 8 bases. CDR1 and CDR2 (germline): LGHNA, YNFKEQ. The CDR3 sequence is 15 residues long. The ends lost 3 bases at V and 5 bases at J; junction bases unmatched: 6.

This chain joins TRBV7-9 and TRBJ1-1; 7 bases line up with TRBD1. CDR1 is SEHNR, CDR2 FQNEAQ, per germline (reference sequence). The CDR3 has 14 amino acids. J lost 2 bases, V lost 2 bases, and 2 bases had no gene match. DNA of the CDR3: TGTGCCAGCAGCTTAACAGGGGCTAACACTGAAGCTTTCTTT. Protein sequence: CASSLTGANTEAFF.

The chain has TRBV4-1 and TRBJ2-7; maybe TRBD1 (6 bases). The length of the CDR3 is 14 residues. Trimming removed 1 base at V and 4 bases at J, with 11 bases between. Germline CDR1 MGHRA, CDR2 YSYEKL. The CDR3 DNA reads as TGCGCCAGCAGCCAAGCCCCACAGGGATACGAGCAGTACTTC. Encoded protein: CASSQAPQGYEQYF.

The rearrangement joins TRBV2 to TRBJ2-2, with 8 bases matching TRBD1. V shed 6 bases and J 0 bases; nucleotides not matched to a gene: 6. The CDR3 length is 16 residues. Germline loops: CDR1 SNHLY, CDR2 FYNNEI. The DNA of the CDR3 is TGTGCCAGCAGCTATAGGGACAGGCCGAACACCGGGGAGCTGTTTTTT. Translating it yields CASSYRDRPNTGELFF. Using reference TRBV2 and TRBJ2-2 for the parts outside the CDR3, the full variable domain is EPEVTQTPSHQVTQMGQEVILRCVPISNHLYFYWYRQILGQKVEFLVSFYNNEISEKSEIFDDQFSVERPDGSNFTLKIRSTKLEDSAMYFCASSYRDRPNTGELFFGEGSRLTVL.

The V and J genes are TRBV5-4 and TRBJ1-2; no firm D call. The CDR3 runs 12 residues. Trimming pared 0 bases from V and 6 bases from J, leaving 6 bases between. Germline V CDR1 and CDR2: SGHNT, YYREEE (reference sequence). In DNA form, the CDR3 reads TGTGCCAGCAGCTTGGAAAGCGATGGCTACACCTTC. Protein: CASSLESDGYTF.

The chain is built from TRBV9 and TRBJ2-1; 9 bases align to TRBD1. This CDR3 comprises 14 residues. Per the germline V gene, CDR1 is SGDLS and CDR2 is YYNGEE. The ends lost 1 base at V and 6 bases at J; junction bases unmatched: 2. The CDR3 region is CASSVTDRGNEQFF. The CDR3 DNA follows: TGTGCCAGCAGCGTAACGGACAGGGGCAATGAGCAGTTCTTC.

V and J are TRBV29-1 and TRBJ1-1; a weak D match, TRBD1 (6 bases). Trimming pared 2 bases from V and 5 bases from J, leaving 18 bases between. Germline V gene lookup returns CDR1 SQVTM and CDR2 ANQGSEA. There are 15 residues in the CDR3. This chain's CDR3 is CSVERERGMGTEAFF. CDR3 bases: TGCAGCGTTGAAAGGGAGAGGGGGATGGGTACTGAAGCTTTCTTT. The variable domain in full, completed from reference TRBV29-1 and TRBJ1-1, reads SAVISQKPSRDICQRGTSLTIQCQVDSQVTMMFWYRQQPGQSLTLIATANQGSEATYESGFVIDKFPISRPNLTFSTLTVSNMSPEDSSIYLCSVERERGMGTEAFFGQGTRLTVV.

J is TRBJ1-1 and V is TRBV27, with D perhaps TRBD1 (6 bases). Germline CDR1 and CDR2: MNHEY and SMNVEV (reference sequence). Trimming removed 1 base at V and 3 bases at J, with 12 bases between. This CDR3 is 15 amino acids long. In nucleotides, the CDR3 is TGTGCCAGCAGTTTATTCCTCCACAGGGACACTGAAGCTTTCTTT. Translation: CASSLFLHRDTEAFF.

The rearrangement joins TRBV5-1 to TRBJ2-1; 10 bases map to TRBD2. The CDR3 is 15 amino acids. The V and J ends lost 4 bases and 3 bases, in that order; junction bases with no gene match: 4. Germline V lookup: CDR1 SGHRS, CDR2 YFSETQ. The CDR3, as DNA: TGCGCCAGCAGCCGGACTAGCGGAGACTACAATGAGCAGTTCTTC. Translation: CASSRTSGDYNEQFF.

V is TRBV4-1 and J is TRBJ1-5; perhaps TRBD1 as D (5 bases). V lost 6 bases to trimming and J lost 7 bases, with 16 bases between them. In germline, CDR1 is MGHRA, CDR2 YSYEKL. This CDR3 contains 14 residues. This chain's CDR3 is CASRIFGGGQPQHF. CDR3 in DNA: TGCGCCAGCAGGATATTCGGGGGGGGGCAGCCCCAGCATTTT.

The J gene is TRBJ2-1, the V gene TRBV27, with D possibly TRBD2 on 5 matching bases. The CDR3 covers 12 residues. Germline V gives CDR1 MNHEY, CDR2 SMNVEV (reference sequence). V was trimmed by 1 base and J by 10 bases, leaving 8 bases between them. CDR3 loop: CASSLLRGEQFF. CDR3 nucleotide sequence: TGTGCCAGCAGTTTATTGCGCGGGGAGCAGTTCTTC.

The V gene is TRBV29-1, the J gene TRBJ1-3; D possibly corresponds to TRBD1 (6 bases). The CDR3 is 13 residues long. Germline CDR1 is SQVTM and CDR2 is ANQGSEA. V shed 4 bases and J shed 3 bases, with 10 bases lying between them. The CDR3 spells CSVVAGVGNTIYF. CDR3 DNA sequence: TGCAGCGTTGTGGCAGGGGTTGGAAACACCATATATTTT.

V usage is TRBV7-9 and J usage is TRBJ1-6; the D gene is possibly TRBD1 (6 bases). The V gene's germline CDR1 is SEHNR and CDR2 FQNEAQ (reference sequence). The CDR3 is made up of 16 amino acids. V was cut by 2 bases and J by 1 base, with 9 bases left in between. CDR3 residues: CASSLLTGSYNSPLHF. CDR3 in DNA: TGTGCCAGCAGCTTATTAACAGGGTCCTATAATTCACCCCTCCACTTT. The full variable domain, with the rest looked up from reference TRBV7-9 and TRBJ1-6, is DTGVSQNPRHKITKRGQNVTFRCDPISEHNRLYWYRQTLGQGPEFLTYFQNEAQLEKSRLLSDRFSAERPKGSFSTLEIQRTEQGDSAMYLCASSLLTGSYNSPLHFGNGTRLTVT.